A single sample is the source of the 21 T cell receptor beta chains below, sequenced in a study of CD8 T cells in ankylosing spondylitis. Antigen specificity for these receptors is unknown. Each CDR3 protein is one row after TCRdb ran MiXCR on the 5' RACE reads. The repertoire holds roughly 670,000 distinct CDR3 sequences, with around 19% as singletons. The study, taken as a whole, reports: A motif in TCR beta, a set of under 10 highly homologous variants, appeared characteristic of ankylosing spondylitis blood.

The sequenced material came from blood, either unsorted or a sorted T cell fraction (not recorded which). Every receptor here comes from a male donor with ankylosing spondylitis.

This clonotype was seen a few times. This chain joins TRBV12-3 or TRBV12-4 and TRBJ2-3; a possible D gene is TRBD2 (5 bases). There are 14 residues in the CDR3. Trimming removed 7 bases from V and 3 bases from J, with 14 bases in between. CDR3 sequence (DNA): TGTGCCAGCACCCGCGGCCCGGGGACAGATACGCAGTATTTT. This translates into CASTRGPGTDTQYF.

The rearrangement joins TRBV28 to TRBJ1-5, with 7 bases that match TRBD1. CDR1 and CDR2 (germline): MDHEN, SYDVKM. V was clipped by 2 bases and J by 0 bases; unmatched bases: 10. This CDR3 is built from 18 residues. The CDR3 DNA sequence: TGTGCCAGCAGTTTAACCGGGACAGTTTCCTATAGCAATCAGCCCCAGCATTTT. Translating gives CASSLTGTVSYSNQPQHF.

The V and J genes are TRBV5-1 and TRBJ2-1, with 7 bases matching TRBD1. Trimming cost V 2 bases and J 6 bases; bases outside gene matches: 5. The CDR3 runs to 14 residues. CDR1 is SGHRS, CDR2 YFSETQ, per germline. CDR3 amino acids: CASSFSPGGNEQFF. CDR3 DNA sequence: TGCGCCAGCAGCTTTTCCCCAGGGGGCAATGAGCAGTTCTTC.

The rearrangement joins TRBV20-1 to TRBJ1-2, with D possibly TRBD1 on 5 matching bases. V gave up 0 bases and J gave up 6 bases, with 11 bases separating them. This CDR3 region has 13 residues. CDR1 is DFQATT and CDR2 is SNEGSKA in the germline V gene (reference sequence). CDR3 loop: CSARDRGRDGYTF. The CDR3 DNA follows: TGCAGTGCTAGAGATCGGGGCAGGGATGGCTACACCTTC.

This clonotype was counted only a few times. CDR3 sequence: CASSEEVQGAGKNIQYF. CDR3 sequence (DNA): TGTGCCAGCAGTGAAGAGGTACAGGGGGCTGGTAAAAACATTCAGTACTTC. This chain joins TRBV2 and TRBJ2-4; 9 nucleotides match TRBD1. The V gene's germline CDR1 is SNHLY and CDR2 FYNNEI. The CDR3 runs 17 residues. With 1 base clipped from V and 4 bases from J, the junction kept 8 bases outside the gene matches.

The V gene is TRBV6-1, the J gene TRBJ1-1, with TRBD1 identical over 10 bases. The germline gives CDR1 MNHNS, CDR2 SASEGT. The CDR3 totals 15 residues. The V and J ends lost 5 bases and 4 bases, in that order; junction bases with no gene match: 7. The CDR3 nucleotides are TGTGCCAGCAGTATTCGGACAGGGGGTGGCACTGAAGCTTTCTTT. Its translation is CASSIRTGGGTEAFF.

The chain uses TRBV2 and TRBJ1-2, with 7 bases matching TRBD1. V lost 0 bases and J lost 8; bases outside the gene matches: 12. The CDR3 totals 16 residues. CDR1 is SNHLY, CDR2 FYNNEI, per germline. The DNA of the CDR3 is TGTGCCAGCAGTGAAGCGACAGGGCTCGGGCAGGTCGGCTACACCTTC. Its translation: CASSEATGLGQVGYTF.

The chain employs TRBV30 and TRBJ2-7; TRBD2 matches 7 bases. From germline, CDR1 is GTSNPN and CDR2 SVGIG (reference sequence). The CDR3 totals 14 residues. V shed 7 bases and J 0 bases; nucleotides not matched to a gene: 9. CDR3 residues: CALVGGGSSYEQYF. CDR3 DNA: TGTGCCTTGGTAGGAGGCGGGAGCTCCTACGAGCAGTACTTC.

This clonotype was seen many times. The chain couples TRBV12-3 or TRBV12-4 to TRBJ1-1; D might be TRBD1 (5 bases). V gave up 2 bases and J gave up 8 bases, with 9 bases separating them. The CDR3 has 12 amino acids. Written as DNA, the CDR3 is TGTGCCAGCAGTTTATGGGGGACCGAAGCTTTCTTT. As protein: CASSLWGTEAFF.

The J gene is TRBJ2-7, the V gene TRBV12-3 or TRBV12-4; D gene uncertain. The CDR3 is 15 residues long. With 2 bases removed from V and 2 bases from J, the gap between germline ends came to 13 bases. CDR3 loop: CASSLLASKTYEQYF. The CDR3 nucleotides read TGTGCCAGCAGTTTATTGGCCAGTAAAACCTACGAGCAGTACTTC.

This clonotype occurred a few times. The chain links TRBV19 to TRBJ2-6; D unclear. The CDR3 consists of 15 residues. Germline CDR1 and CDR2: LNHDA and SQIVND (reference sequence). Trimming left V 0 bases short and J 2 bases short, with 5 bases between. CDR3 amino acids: CASSIEGTGANVLTF. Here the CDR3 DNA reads TGTGCCAGTAGTATAGAAGGGACTGGGGCCAACGTCCTGACTTTC.

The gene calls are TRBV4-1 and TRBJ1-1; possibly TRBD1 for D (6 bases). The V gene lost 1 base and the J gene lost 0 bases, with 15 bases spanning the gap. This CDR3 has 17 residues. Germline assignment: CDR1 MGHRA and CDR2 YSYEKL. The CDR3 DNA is TGCGCCAGCAGCCAAGTAGGGGGGGGTCCGATGAACACTGAAGCTTTCTTT. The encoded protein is CASSQVGGGPMNTEAFF.

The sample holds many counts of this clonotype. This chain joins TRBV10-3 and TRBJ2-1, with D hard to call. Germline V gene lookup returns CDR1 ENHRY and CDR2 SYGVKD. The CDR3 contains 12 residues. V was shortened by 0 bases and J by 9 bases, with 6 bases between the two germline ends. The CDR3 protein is CAISESGREQFF. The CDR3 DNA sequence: TGTGCCATCAGTGAGTCCGGACGTGAGCAGTTCTTC.

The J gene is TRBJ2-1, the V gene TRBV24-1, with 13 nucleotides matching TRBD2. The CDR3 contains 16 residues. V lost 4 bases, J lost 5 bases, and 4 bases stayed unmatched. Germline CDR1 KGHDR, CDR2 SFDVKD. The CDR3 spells CATSERGLAGDNEQFF. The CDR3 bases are TGTGCCACCAGTGAACGAGGACTAGCGGGGGACAATGAGCAGTTCTTC.

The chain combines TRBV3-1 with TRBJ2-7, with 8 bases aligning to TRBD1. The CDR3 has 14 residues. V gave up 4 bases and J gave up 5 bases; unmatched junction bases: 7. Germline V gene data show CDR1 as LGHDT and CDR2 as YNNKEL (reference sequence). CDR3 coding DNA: TGTGCCAGCAGCCCGACAGGGGAGGTAAACGAGCAGTACTTC. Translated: CASSPTGEVNEQYF.

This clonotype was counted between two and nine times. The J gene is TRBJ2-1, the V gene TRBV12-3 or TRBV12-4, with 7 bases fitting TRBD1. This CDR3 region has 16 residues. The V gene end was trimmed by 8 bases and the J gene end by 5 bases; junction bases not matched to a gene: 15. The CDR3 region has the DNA TGTGCCAGCGGAGGCTCCGCCCCGGACAGGCACAATGAGCAGTTCTTC. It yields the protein CASGGSAPDRHNEQFF.

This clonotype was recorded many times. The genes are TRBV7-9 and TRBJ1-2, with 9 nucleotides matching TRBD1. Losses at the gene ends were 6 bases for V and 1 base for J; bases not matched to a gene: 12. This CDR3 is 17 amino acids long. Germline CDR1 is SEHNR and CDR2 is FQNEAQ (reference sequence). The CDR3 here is CASSSTGGLGLNYGYTF. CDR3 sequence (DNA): TGTGCCAGCAGTTCAACAGGGGGCCTAGGGCTTAACTATGGCTACACCTTC.

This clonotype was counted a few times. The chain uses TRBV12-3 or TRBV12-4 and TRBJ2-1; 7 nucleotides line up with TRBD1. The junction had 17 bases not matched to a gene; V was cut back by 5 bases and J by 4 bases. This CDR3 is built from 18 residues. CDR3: CASSNYYPGTENYNEQFF. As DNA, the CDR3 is TGTGCCAGCAGTAATTATTATCCCGGGACAGAAAATTACAATGAGCAGTTCTTC.

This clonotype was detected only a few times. The CDR3 coding sequence is TGTGCCAGCAGTTACTCTCAGGGCAATCAGCCCCAGCATTTT. Amino acid sequence: CASSYSQGNQPQHF. The chain employs TRBV6-2 or TRBV6-3 and TRBJ1-5; D call uncertain. Germline V gene sequence: CDR1 MNHEY, CDR2 SVGEGT. The CDR3 length is 14 residues. V dropped 0 bases and J dropped 2 bases, with 5 bases sitting between them.

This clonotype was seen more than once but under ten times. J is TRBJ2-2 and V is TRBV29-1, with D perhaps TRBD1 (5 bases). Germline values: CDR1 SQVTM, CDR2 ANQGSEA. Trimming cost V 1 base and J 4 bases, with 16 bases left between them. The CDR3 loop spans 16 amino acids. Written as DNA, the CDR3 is TGCAGCGTTGAAGGGGGTGCAGGGTTGGGCACCGGGGAGCTGTTTTTT. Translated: CSVEGGAGLGTGELFF.

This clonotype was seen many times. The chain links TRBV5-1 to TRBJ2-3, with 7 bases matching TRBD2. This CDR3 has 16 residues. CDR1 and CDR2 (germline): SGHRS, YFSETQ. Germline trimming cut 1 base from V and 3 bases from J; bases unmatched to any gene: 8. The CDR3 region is CASSLPTSKGTDTQYF. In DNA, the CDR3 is TGCGCCAGCAGCTTGCCGACTAGCAAAGGGACAGATACGCAGTATTTT.